The following is a T cell receptor beta chain sequence with its context. The specificity of this receptor is unknown. Base qualities are not at hand, and no much larger clone is one base apart. CDR1 and CDR2 were assigned from the germline V gene as SGDLS and YYNGEE. V is cut back by 0 bases and J by 9 bases, with 6 bases in the junction unmatched. Spanning cysteine to phenylalanine, the CDR3 consists of 16 amino acids. Kept here is only the CDR3 DNA, which spans 48 bases and is read in frame from base 1. These data are taken from a study of blood T cell repertoires in COVID-19 (dated by TCRdb to 2020 to 2022). General notes on the study: Samples covering the acute and convalescent phases of COVID-19 were provided by collaborators in the United States, Italy and Spain. Samples were obtained from the ongoing ImmuneRACE study (first 160 participants) and from some 1,300 subjects provided by 6 global collaborators. The sample metadata nearly always contained a de-identified subject ID, COVID-19 status, age in years and sex. The material from the prospective study consisted of cDNA or gDNA derived from T cells, B-cell-depleted T cells, or PBMCs. The repertoires were made available in a free public database intended to serve as a resource for research on the immune response to SARS-CoV-2. The dataset comprised deeply sampled blood TCRbeta repertoires from subjects exposed to, actively infected with, or recovered from COVID-19. Where available, HLA class I and class II types were obtained from metadata supplied by the sample provider rather than from assay-based typing.

Overall study outcomes, separate from this receptor: How much clinical and demographic metadata was included differed by source and by participant, and the metadata was provided uncurated.

The collaborating institutions used their own protocols to collect whole blood in K2EDTA tubes. For TCRbeta analysis, collaborators shipped samples as frozen whole blood, isolated PBMCs, or DNA extracted from either of those sample types. The immunoSEQ Assay, a bias-controlled multiplex PCR, was used to amplify TCRbeta CDR3 regions from genomic DNA. The paper's processing steps were these. Nucleated cell counts per sample were estimated from amplification of reference gene primers within the assay. Sequence reads were collapsed and filtered to measure the absolute abundance of every unique TCRbeta CDR3 rearrangement. For each sample, productive Simpson clonality was calculated as the square root of Simpson's diversity index over productive rearrangements. Not all clones reach the TCRdb copy of this immuneACCESS table, which keeps in-frame sequences only. Checked studies attribute under half of the gap to unresolved V genes and leave the rest unexplained. For V, J and clone size, that table is used; D and trimming come from the DNA. This sample has 200,000 to 300,000 clones in its table, and less than 90% of those were observed once. Approximately 2% of the sample belongs to the ten largest clones.

This TCR was recovered from a man aged 25 to 40 with active or convalescent COVID-19. The chain joins TRBV9 to TRBJ2-1; the central 13 bases match TRBD2. The sequencing input was peripheral blood. CDR3 sequence: CASSVAPGLAGFEQFF. The bases read TGTGCCAGCAGCGTAGCTCCGGGACTAGCGGGGTTTGAGCAGTTCTTC. Where the CDR3 stops, the reference TRBV9 and TRBJ2-1 genes take over; the full variable domain is DSGVTQTPKHLITATGQRVTLRCSPRSGDLSVYWYQQSLDQGLQFLIQYYNGEERAKGNILERFSAQQFPDLHSELNLSSLELGDSALYFCASSVAPGLAGFEQFFGPGTRLTVL.